The clone carrying this TCR beta chain was detected many times. This record belongs to a study of T cells in Graves' hyperthyroidism and ophthalmopathy. Researchers barred patients who had uncontrolled infection, other autoimmune disease, pregnancy or lactation. V lost 0 bases and J 8 bases, leaving 14 bases between the germline ends. The CDR3 totals 15 residues. Germline CDR1 is LGHDT and CDR2 is YNNKEL (reference sequence). Amplified TCR beta CDR3 regions came from RNA transcripts. A first-round RT-PCR of the TCR CDR3 used the HTBI primer set. TCRdb called the multiplex PCR reads again in MiXCR, with one record for every CDR3 protein. Here the sample spans approximately 410,000 distinct CDR3 sequences, roughly an eighth being singletons.

The sequence was obtained from a woman in her late teens or twenties with Graves' hyperthyroidism. The chain employs TRBV3-1 and TRBJ2-4, with D unresolved. The sequencing input was blood. CDR3 DNA: TGTGCCAGCAGCCAAGATCTGATGGGGTCGGACATTCAGTACTTC. This gives the protein CASSQDLMGSDIQYF.